Each of the 7 T cell receptor beta chains below was sequenced from the same sample in a study of blood T cell repertoires in COVID-19. The data were produced by immunoSEQ multiplex PCR, yet TCRdb's version contains in-frame clones alone and is incomplete. The repertoire consists of about 380,000 clones, with 88% occurring once and the leading ten covering more than 0.95%. Sequences were obtained from PBMCs or T cells enriched from blood (not recorded which). These receptor sequences come from a woman in her late teens or twenties who had recovered from COVID-19.

This chain joins TRBV7-2 and TRBJ2-1; 10 bases are shared with TRBD2. The CDR3 has 15 residues. CDR1 and CDR2 from the germline V gene are SGHTA and FQGNSA. V lost 6 bases to trimming and J lost 4 bases; unmatched junction nucleotides: 6. CDR3 amino acids: CASRPPSGGYNEQFF. DNA of the CDR3: TGTGCCAGCAGACCGCCTAGCGGGGGATACAATGAGCAGTTCTTC.

This rearrangement joins TRBV28 to TRBJ1-5; D is unresolved. In germline, CDR1 is MDHEN, CDR2 SYDVKM. V was shortened by 3 bases and J by 1 base, with 10 bases between the two germline ends. The CDR3 is 15 amino acids. The CDR3 DNA reads TGTGCCAGCAGTTTTGCGGGGAGGAGCAATCAGCCCCAGCATTTT. Amino acids: CASSFAGRSNQPQHF.

The CDR3 coding sequence is TGTGCCAGCAGTGTCCGGGACAGGGACAATTCACCCCTCCACTTT. Its protein product is CASSVRDRDNSPLHF. The chain is built from TRBV28 and TRBJ1-6; 9 bases match TRBD1. V shed 5 bases and J 7 bases; nucleotides not matched to a gene: 6. The germline gives CDR1 MDHEN, CDR2 SYDVKM. This CDR3 spans 15 amino acids.

This chain joins TRBV18 and TRBJ1-6; D possibly corresponds to TRBD1 (6 bases). Looked up from germline, CDR1 is KGHSH and CDR2 is LQKENI. The CDR3 covers 17 residues. Deletions cut 2 bases from V and 9 bases from J, with 20 bases between. CDR3 sequence reads: CASSPRQAARGGSPLHF. Here the CDR3 DNA reads TGTGCCAGCTCACCAAGGCAGGCGGCCAGGGGTGGTTCACCCCTCCACTTT.

The chain recombines TRBV20-1 with TRBJ2-1; 11 positions agree with TRBD2. J lost 4 bases, V lost 3 bases, and 2 bases had no gene match. Germline CDR1 DFQATT, CDR2 SNEGSKA (reference sequence). CDR3 size: 14 residues. For the CDR3, the DNA is TGCAGTGCTAGTAGGACTAGCGGGTACAATGAGCAGTTCTTC. Amino acid sequence: CSASRTSGYNEQFF.

The chain combines TRBV4-3 with TRBJ1-5, with a weak D call TRBD1 (6 bases). This CDR3 spans 17 amino acids. The ends were cut back, 8 bases at V and 8 bases at J, with 28 bases in the middle. Germline V gene sequence: CDR1 LGHNA, CDR2 YSLEER. CDR3 sequence reads: CASRPPLKNREKEPQHF. The CDR3 coding sequence is TGCGCCAGCCGCCCGCCTCTAAAGAACAGGGAAAAGGAGCCCCAGCATTTT.

The V gene is TRBV5-1, the J gene TRBJ1-2; 10 bases agree with TRBD1. Looked up from germline, CDR1 is SGHRS and CDR2 is YFSETQ. V dropped 1 base and J dropped 2; count of bases not matched to a gene: 11. The CDR3 runs to 18 residues. CDR3 in amino acids: CASSLTTGTGVGNYGYTF. The CDR3 bases are TGCGCCAGCAGCTTGACAACCGGGACAGGGGTTGGCAACTATGGCTACACCTTC.